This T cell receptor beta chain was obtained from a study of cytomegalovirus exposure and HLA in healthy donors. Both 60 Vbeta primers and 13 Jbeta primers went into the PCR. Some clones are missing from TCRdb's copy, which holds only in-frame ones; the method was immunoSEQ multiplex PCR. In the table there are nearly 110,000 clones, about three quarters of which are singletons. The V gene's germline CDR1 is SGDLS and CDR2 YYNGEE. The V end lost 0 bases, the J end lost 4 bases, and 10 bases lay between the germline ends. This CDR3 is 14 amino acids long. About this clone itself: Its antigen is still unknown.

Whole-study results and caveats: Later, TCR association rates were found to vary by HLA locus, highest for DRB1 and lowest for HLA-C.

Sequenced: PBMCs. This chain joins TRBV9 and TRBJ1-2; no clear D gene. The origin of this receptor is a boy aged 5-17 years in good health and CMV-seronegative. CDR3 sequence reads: CASSVGEGAYGYTF. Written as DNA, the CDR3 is TGTGCCAGCAGCGTAGGTGAGGGAGCCTATGGCTACACCTTC.